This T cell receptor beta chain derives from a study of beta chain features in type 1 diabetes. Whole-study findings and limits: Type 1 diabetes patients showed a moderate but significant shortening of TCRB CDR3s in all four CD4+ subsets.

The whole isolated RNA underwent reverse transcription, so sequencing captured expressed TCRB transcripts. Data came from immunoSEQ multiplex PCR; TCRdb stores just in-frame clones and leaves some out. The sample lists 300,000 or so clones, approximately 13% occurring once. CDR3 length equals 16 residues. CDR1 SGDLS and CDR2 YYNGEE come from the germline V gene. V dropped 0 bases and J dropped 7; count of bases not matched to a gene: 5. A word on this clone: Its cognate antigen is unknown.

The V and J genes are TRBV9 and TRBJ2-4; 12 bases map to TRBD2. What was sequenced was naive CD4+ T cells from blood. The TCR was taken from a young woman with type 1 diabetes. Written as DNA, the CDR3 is TGTGCCAGCAGCGTAGGGGCTAGCGGGAGGGGGAACATTCAGTACTTC. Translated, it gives CASSVGASGRGNIQYF.